These 27 T cell receptor beta chains came from one sample sequenced in a study of beta chain features in type 1 diabetes. cDNA synthesis used the whole RNA isolate, giving expressed TCRB sequences. Only in-frame clones appear in the TCRdb table, and some are missing; sequencing was by immunoSEQ multiplex PCR. The sample has 360,000 or so clones, around 20% seen once. Material: naive CD4+ T cells from blood. Every receptor here comes from a woman younger than 35 in good health.

This clone was seen a few times. The chain is built from TRBV6-5 and TRBJ2-5; no clear D gene. The CDR3 runs to 14 residues. Trimming removed 0 bases at V and 1 base at J, with 6 bases between. Germline V gene sequence: CDR1 MNHEY, CDR2 SVGAGI. The CDR3 DNA reads as TGTGCCAGCAGTTACTCCGGTATCCAAGAGACCCAGTACTTC. This sequence encodes CASSYSGIQETQYF.

J is TRBJ1-2 and V is TRBV28; D ambiguous. The V gene lost 1 base and the J gene lost 6 bases, with 12 bases spanning the gap. CDR3 length: 14 residues. The germline gives CDR1 MDHEN, CDR2 SYDVKM. CDR3 nucleotide sequence: TGTGCCAGCAGTTTATCTCTAGGCGGGGATGGCTACACCTTC. Translated, it gives CASSLSLGGDGYTF.

A few counts support this clone. V and J are TRBV11-3 and TRBJ2-2; a possible D gene is TRBD2 (6 bases). With 11 bases removed from V and 6 bases from J, the gap between germline ends came to 22 bases. The CDR3 runs 15 residues. Germline V lookup: CDR1 SGHNT, CDR2 YENEEA. Here the CDR3 DNA reads TGTGCCTACTCTAGGGGAGGTGGGATCGCCGGGGAGCTGTTTTTT. Protein sequence: CAYSRGGGIAGELFF.

The chain employs TRBV7-9 and TRBJ1-5; 7 nucleotides match TRBD1. Germline V gene lookup returns CDR1 SEHNR and CDR2 FQNEAQ (reference sequence). The V and J ends lost 4 bases and 0 bases, in that order; junction bases with no gene match: 3. The CDR3 is made up of 15 amino acids. This CDR3 reads CASSSQGYSNQPQHF. The CDR3 DNA reads TGTGCCAGCAGCTCACAGGGGTATAGCAATCAGCCCCAGCATTTT.

This clone has more than one count but fewer than ten. The V and J genes are TRBV4-1 and TRBJ2-2; 8 bases match TRBD2. Germline V CDR1 and CDR2: MGHRA, YSYEKL. CDR3 size: 18 residues. The V and J ends lost 4 bases and 0 bases, in that order; junction bases with no gene match: 10. As DNA, the CDR3 is TGCGCCAGCAGCCCGGGGGGGGCTAGCGGGCCGAACACCGGGGAGCTGTTTTTT. This translates into CASSPGGASGPNTGELFF.

The rearrangement links TRBV29-1 to TRBJ2-2, with 8 bases matching TRBD1. With V trimmed by 7 bases and J by 6 bases, 4 bases remained unmatched. In germline, CDR1 is SQVTM, CDR2 ANQGSEA. The CDR3 extends over 12 amino acids. The CDR3 loop reads CSAGQGSGELFF. In nucleotides, the CDR3 is TGCAGCGCCGGACAGGGATCCGGGGAGCTGTTTTTT.

The chain couples TRBV7-9 to TRBJ1-1; 8 nucleotides agree with TRBD1. V lost 2 bases to trimming and J lost 4 bases; unmatched junction nucleotides: 3. CDR1 SEHNR and CDR2 FQNEAQ come from the germline V gene (reference sequence). The CDR3 spans 14 residues. The CDR3 DNA sequence: TGTGCCAGCAGCTTACAGGGGGCGATCACTGAAGCTTTCTTT. It yields the protein CASSLQGAITEAFF. The full variable domain, with the rest looked up from reference TRBV7-9 and TRBJ1-1, is DTGVSQNPRHKITKRGQNVTFRCDPISEHNRLYWYRQTLGQGPEFLTYFQNEAQLEKSRLLSDRFSAERPKGSFSTLEIQRTEQGDSAMYLCASSLQGAITEAFFGQGTRLTVV.

A few counts support this clone. The CDR3 sequence: CAWSTWSSSSEQYF. CDR3 coding DNA: TGTGCCTGGAGTACTTGGAGCTCCTCGTCCGAGCAGTACTTC. The rearrangement joins TRBV30 to TRBJ2-7, with D unresolved. The CDR3 consists of 14 residues. Germline-derived CDR1 and CDR2 are GTSNPN and SVGIG (reference sequence). Trimming removed 2 bases at V and 6 bases at J, with 17 bases between. Full variable domain (remainder filled in from reference TRBV30 and TRBJ2-7): SQTIHQWPATLVQPVGSPLSLECTVEGTSNPNLYWYRQAAGRGLQLLFYSVGIGQISSEVPQNLSASRPQDRQFILSSKKLLLSDSGFYLCAWSTWSSSSEQYFGPGTRLTVT.

The chain is built from TRBV4-3 and TRBJ2-5; the match to TRBD1 covers 8 bases. This CDR3 region has 14 residues. Losses at the gene ends were 0 bases for V and 7 bases for J; bases not matched to a gene: 4. Germline-derived CDR1 and CDR2 are LGHNA and YSLEER. The CDR3 here is CASSQDRGLGTQYF. DNA for the CDR3: TGCGCCAGCAGCCAAGACAGGGGGCTCGGGACCCAGTACTTC.

A single count supports this clone. This chain joins TRBV7-9 and TRBJ1-4; TRBD1 might be the D (5 bases). This CDR3 region has 15 residues. Germline assignment: CDR1 SEHNR and CDR2 FQNEAQ (reference sequence). Trimming shortened V by 5 bases and J by 4 bases, and 14 bases separated the two germline ends. The CDR3 loop is CASSQAGHRNEKLFF. The CDR3 DNA reads as TGTGCCAGCAGCCAGGCTGGACACCGTAATGAAAAACTGTTTTTT. Full variable domain (rest looked up from reference TRBV7-9 and TRBJ1-4): DTGVSQNPRHKITKRGQNVTFRCDPISEHNRLYWYRQTLGQGPEFLTYFQNEAQLEKSRLLSDRFSAERPKGSFSTLEIQRTEQGDSAMYLCASSQAGHRNEKLFFGSGTQLSVL.

The chain combines TRBV25-1 with TRBJ2-4, with 7 nucleotides matching TRBD1. CDR3 length: 14 residues. Trimming cost V 3 bases and J 9 bases; bases outside gene matches: 8. Germline assignment: CDR1 MGHDK and CDR2 SYGVNS. CDR3 sequence (DNA): TGTGCCAGCAGTGACCCACAGGGGACGGGCATTCAGTACTTC. Translating it yields CASSDPQGTGIQYF.

CDR3 nucleotides: TGCAGCGTTGACTTGGGGGCAGTGTCAGATACGCAGTATTTT. Translated, it gives CSVDLGAVSDTQYF. The V gene is TRBV29-1, the J gene TRBJ2-3; TRBD1 might be the D (6 bases). The CDR3 covers 14 residues. CDR1 and CDR2 (germline): SQVTM, ANQGSEA. V was shortened by 3 bases and J by 4 bases, with 14 bases between the two germline ends.

This clone was recorded a few times. The chain joins TRBV7-8 to TRBJ2-2, with 8 bases lining up with TRBD2. The trim removed 0 bases at V and 2 bases at J, leaving 2 bases unmatched. Germline V gene lookup returns CDR1 SGHVS and CDR2 FQNEAQ. The CDR3 extends over 16 amino acids. The CDR3 spells CASSLAVAGNTGELFF. As DNA, the CDR3 is TGTGCCAGCAGCTTAGCGGTAGCGGGAAACACCGGGGAGCTGTTTTTT.

The gene calls are TRBV11-2 and TRBJ2-4, with a weak D call TRBD2 (6 bases). V was shortened by 0 bases and J by 0 bases, with 12 bases between the two germline ends. Germline CDR1 is SGHAT and CDR2 is FQNNGV. The CDR3 covers 17 residues. The CDR3 sequence: CASSLDLRGIAKNIQYF. As DNA, the CDR3 is TGTGCCAGCAGCTTAGATCTCCGGGGGATAGCCAAAAACATTCAGTACTTC.

This clone showed up just a few times. The chain uses TRBV4-1 and TRBJ2-2; D not certain. The CDR3 is 14 residues long. Between the trimmed V and J ends, which lost 3 bases and 6 bases, there was a span of 11 bases. Germline V CDR1 and CDR2: MGHRA, YSYEKL. CDR3 DNA sequence: TGCGCCAGCAGCCACCAGGAATCGGCCGGGGAGCTGTTTTTT. Amino acid sequence: CASSHQESAGELFF.

A few counts support this clone. This chain connects TRBV19 to TRBJ2-7, with a tentative D call TRBD1 (5 bases). V dropped 6 bases and J dropped 3 bases, with 6 bases sitting between them. Germline V lookup: CDR1 LNHDA, CDR2 SQIVND (reference sequence). The length of the CDR3 is 11 residues. DNA for the CDR3: TGTGCCAGTAGCGGACACTACGAGCAGTACTTC. It translates to CASSGHYEQYF.

This clone was seen more than once but under ten times. This chain links TRBV6-5 with TRBJ2-4; TRBD2 is a possible D gene (5 bases). The CDR3 length is 14 residues. V lost 8 bases and J lost 2, with 13 bases in between. In germline, CDR1 is MNHEY, CDR2 SVGAGI. CDR3 in amino acids: CASRGSGTKNIQYF. CDR3 DNA sequence: TGTGCCAGCCGGGGAAGCGGAACCAAAAACATTCAGTACTTC.

The gene calls are TRBV10-3 and TRBJ2-7; possibly TRBD1 for D (6 bases). The CDR3 covers 14 residues. Germline loops: CDR1 ENHRY, CDR2 SYGVKD. Trimming removed 6 bases at V and 1 base at J, with 13 bases between. CDR3 DNA sequence: TGTGCCATCAGCCGGGACACCTATTCCTACGAGCAGTACTTC. Protein: CAISRDTYSYEQYF.

A few counts support this clone. V is TRBV2 and J is TRBJ2-5; 9 bases are shared with TRBD2. The germline V gene encodes CDR1 SNHLY and CDR2 FYNNEI. With V trimmed by 7 bases and J by 1 base, 4 bases remained unmatched. The CDR3 has 14 residues. CDR3: CASNARGGQETQYF. The CDR3 DNA sequence: TGTGCCAGCAATGCGCGGGGGGGCCAAGAGACCCAGTACTTC. Filled out from reference TRBV2 and TRBJ2-5, the complete variable domain reads EPEVTQTPSHQVTQMGQEVILRCVPISNHLYFYWYRQILGQKVEFLVSFYNNEISEKSEIFDDQFSVERPDGSNFTLKIRSTKLEDSAMYFCASNARGGQETQYFGPGTRLLVL.

The chain employs TRBV7-2 and TRBJ2-7, with unresolved D. V dropped 3 bases and J dropped 0 bases, with 3 bases sitting between them. The CDR3 has 12 residues. CDR1 is SGHTA, CDR2 FQGNSA, per germline. CDR3 nucleotide sequence: TGTGCCAGCAGCTTCGTCTCCTACGAGCAGTACTTC. Protein product: CASSFVSYEQYF. The full variable domain, completed using reference TRBV7-2 and TRBJ2-7, is GAGVSQSPSNKVTEKGKDVELRCDPISGHTALYWYRQSLGQGLEFLIYFQGNSAPDKSGLPSDRFSAERTGGSVSTLTIQRTQQEDSAVYLCASSFVSYEQYFGPGTRLTVT.

This sequence joins TRBV6-6 and TRBJ2-1, with TRBD1 identical over 8 bases. The CDR3 has 14 residues. In germline, CDR1 is MNHNY, CDR2 SVGAGI (reference sequence). V was clipped by 2 bases and J by 8 bases; unmatched bases: 5. CDR3 loop: CASSYRSGGDEQFF. CDR3 nucleotide sequence: TGTGCCAGCAGTTACCGGTCAGGGGGCGATGAGCAGTTCTTC.

This clone has more than one count but fewer than ten. The V gene is TRBV12-5, the J gene TRBJ1-5, with 12 positions matching TRBD1. The CDR3 is 16 residues long. V dropped 6 bases and J dropped 1; count of bases not matched to a gene: 4. Looked up from germline, CDR1 is LGHNT and CDR2 is FRNRAP. This CDR3 reads CASGGDRGPSNQPQHF. As DNA, the CDR3 is TGTGCTAGTGGAGGGGACAGGGGGCCGAGCAATCAGCCCCAGCATTTT.

The chain links TRBV6-5 to TRBJ2-7, with 9 bases aligning to TRBD2. The ends lost 7 bases at V and 0 bases at J; junction bases unmatched: 7. The length of the CDR3 is 15 residues. Germline V gene data show CDR1 as MNHEY and CDR2 as SVGAGI. CDR3 nucleotide sequence: TGTGCCAGCACTCAAGTTAGCGGGGGCTCCTACGAGCAGTACTTC. Translating gives CASTQVSGGSYEQYF.

This rearrangement joins TRBV6-6 to TRBJ2-5, with D possibly matching TRBD2 (5 bases). V was cut by 6 bases and J by 2 bases, with 19 bases left in between. The CDR3 runs 16 residues. The germline V gene has CDR1 MNHNY and CDR2 SVGAGI (reference sequence). CDR3 in DNA: TGTGCCAGCAGCCGCCGGGCGACTGGAGGACAAGAGACCCAGTACTTC. Its protein product is CASSRRATGGQETQYF.

This clone came up a few times. V is TRBV25-1 and J is TRBJ2-3; 10 bases line up with TRBD1. The CDR3 runs 17 residues. Trimming removed 3 bases from V and 0 bases from J; junction bases left unmatched: 6. Germline loops: CDR1 MGHDK, CDR2 SYGVNS. The CDR3 DNA sequence: TGTGCCAGCAGTGAGGGACAGGGGCCTGCTAGCACAGATACGCAGTATTTT. Translated, it gives CASSEGQGPASTDTQYF. The variable domain in full, completed from reference TRBV25-1 and TRBJ2-3, reads EADIYQTPRYLVIGTGKKITLECSQTMGHDKMYWYQQDPGMELHLIHYSYGVNSTEKGDLSSESTVSRIRTEHFPLTLESARPSHTSQYLCASSEGQGPASTDTQYFGPGTRLTVL.

This clone was seen a few times. The CDR3 spells CASSAETYDNEQFF. CDR3 sequence (DNA): TGTGCCAGCAGCGCGGAGACGTATGACAATGAGCAGTTCTTC. The V call is TRBV9, the J call TRBJ2-1, with no clear D. The V end lost 3 bases, the J end lost 5 bases, and 12 bases lay between the germline ends. There are 14 residues in the CDR3. Germline loops: CDR1 SGDLS, CDR2 YYNGEE.

This clone was seen a few times. The rearrangement uses TRBV4-2 and TRBJ2-7; D possibly corresponds to TRBD1 (5 bases). Germline CDR1 is LGHNA and CDR2 is YNFKEQ. There are 17 residues in the CDR3. With 1 base removed from V and 0 bases from J, the gap between germline ends came to 16 bases. For the CDR3, the DNA is TGTGCCAGCAGCCAAGGTCGCTGGGGCGCTAGCTCCTACGAGCAGTACTTC. Translating gives CASSQGRWGASSYEQYF.